These 11 T cell receptor beta chains were sequenced from one sample in a study of control samples from healthy donors and cancer patients. The method was immunoSEQ multiplex PCR; TCRdb's version includes in-frame clones alone and lacks a portion of them. The table lists some 65,000 clones, approximately 80% of them singletons. Sequencing was carried out using PBMCs. These TCRs come from a woman between 50 and 59 years old with lung cancer.

V gene TRBV7-2 combines with J gene TRBJ2-7; 9 bases agree with TRBD2. Germline V gene data show CDR1 as SGHTA and CDR2 as FQGNSA. V lost 0 bases and J lost 6; bases outside the gene matches: 6. CDR3 size: 15 residues. CDR3: CASSLAGTSSIEQYF. The CDR3 DNA follows: TGTGCCAGCAGCTTAGCTGGGACTAGCTCCATCGAGCAGTACTTC.

The CDR3 region is CASRYGSGNTIYF. CDR3 in DNA: TGTGCCAGTAGATATGGTTCTGGAAACACCATATATTTT. The genes are TRBV19 and TRBJ1-3; D not resolved. The CDR3 extends over 13 amino acids. Trimming took 6 bases from V and 1 from J, leaving 7 bases between them. Germline CDR1 LNHDA, CDR2 SQIVND (reference sequence).

The V gene is TRBV7-9, the J gene TRBJ1-1; the D is unclear. Per the germline V gene, CDR1 is SEHNR and CDR2 is FQNEAQ (reference sequence). This CDR3 spans 12 amino acids. V shed 2 bases and J shed 3 bases, with 4 bases lying between them. For the CDR3, the DNA is TGTGCCAGCAGCTTACTAGACACTGAAGCTTTCTTT. This gives the protein CASSLLDTEAFF.

This chain joins TRBV29-1 and TRBJ1-1; D is perhaps TRBD1 (5 bases). This CDR3 region has 12 residues. Trimming pared 4 bases from V and 6 bases from J, leaving 12 bases between. Looked up from germline, CDR1 is SQVTM and CDR2 is ANQGSEA. The CDR3 spells CSVGYRDAEAFF. CDR3 bases: TGCAGCGTTGGGTACCGGGACGCTGAAGCTTTCTTT.

The chain is built from TRBV10-3 and TRBJ1-6; no reliable D call. Germline assignment: CDR1 ENHRY and CDR2 SYGVKD. V shed 10 bases and J shed 3 bases, with 19 bases lying between them. The CDR3 has 16 amino acids. CDR3 DNA: TGTGCCACCTCAACCCCTTCGGGGAACTATAATTCACCCCTCCACTTT. It is translated as CATSTPSGNYNSPLHF.

V is TRBV7-9 and J is TRBJ2-2; D may correspond to TRBD1 or TRBD2 (5 bases each). The CDR3 loop spans 15 amino acids. The ends were cut back, 2 bases at V and 6 bases at J, with 13 bases in the middle. CDR1 and CDR2 from the germline V gene are SEHNR and FQNEAQ (reference sequence). The DNA of the CDR3 is TGTGCCAGCAGCTTAAAGGGGAGAGAAGCCGGGGAGCTGTTTTTT. It yields the protein CASSLKGREAGELFF.

The J gene is TRBJ2-3, the V gene TRBV7-8, with TRBD2 matching 8 bases. The CDR3 is made up of 14 amino acids. J lost 1 base, V lost 4 bases, and 1 base had no gene match. Germline CDR1 reads SGHVS; CDR2 reads FQNEAQ. The CDR3 loop reads CASSSRGGTDTQYF. The CDR3 nucleotides are TGTGCCAGCAGCTCGCGGGGGGGCACAGATACGCAGTATTTT.

V gene TRBV7-9 combines with J gene TRBJ1-4, with unresolved D. CDR1 and CDR2 (germline): SEHNR, FQNEAQ (reference sequence). The CDR3 loop spans 15 amino acids. The V and J ends lost 2 bases and 5 bases respectively, with 12 bases between them. Here the CDR3 DNA reads TGTGCCAGCAGCTTATGGCAAGGCCTGAATGAAAAACTGTTTTTT. Protein product: CASSLWQGLNEKLFF.

The rearrangement joins TRBV11-2 to TRBJ2-1, with D possibly being TRBD2 (5 bases). This CDR3 spans 15 amino acids. Germline V gives CDR1 SGHAT, CDR2 FQNNGV. Trimming stripped 1 base from V and 3 bases from J, with 10 bases between. CDR3 DNA sequence: TGTGCCAGCAGCTTAGTAGGGAGCGGCTACAATGAGCAGTTCTTC. Translating it yields CASSLVGSGYNEQFF.

This chain links TRBV6-1 with TRBJ1-2; 9 bases are a match to TRBD1. Germline CDR1 is MNHNS and CDR2 is SASEGT. Losses at the gene ends were 0 bases for V and 2 bases for J; bases not matched to a gene: 4. The CDR3 is made up of 16 amino acids. DNA of the CDR3: TGTGCCAGCAGTGAAGCCCTGGGACAGGGAAACTATGGCTACACCTTC. Protein product: CASSEALGQGNYGYTF.

Here the CDR3 DNA reads TGTGCCAGCAGCTTAGTCCGGCGCGCCAGGGCAGACTATGGCTACACCTTC. Translated: CASSLVRRARADYGYTF. The gene calls are TRBV7-2 and TRBJ1-2; tentatively, D is TRBD1 (5 bases). V shed 1 base and J shed 3 bases, with 18 bases lying between them. Germline CDR1 SGHTA, CDR2 FQGNSA. There are 17 residues in the CDR3.